This TCR beta chain was found in a study of a mutant IDH1 vaccine in newly diagnosed glioma. Background on the study: Radiotherapy, temozolomide, or both had been given previously, and both were given to most. Overall study findings and caveats: Top peripheral T cell clonotype shifts appeared unrelated to pseudoprogression. The vaccine induced immune responses, and these occurred in around 93% of patients.

Here immunoSEQ multiplex PCR was the method, and the copy in TCRdb shows in-frame clones only, minus some. The sample consists of 99,000 or so clones, about 87% of them appearing once. For this clone: Its specificity is not known.

J gave up 3 bases and V 7 bases, and 8 bases lay outside the gene matches. This CDR3 spans 15 amino acids. Germline CDR1 and CDR2: MNHEY and SVGAGI. The sample's time point: baseline, week 1 (first vaccination visit). The treatment is: pre-vaccination baseline after standard-of-care therapy. The source of this sequence is a woman aged 45-65 years with glioma. This specimen consisted of PBMCs, obtained from a glioma patient treated with radiotherapy, temozolomide or both. The chain has TRBV6-5 and TRBJ2-1; 8 nucleotides align to TRBD2. CDR3 in amino acids: CASKLFAGGYNEQFF. Written as DNA, the CDR3 is TGTGCCAGCAAACTTTTCGCGGGAGGCTACAATGAGCAGTTCTTC.